The sequence of this T cell receptor beta chain was determined in a study of cytomegalovirus exposure and HLA in healthy donors. The wider study: A subsequent analysis reported that the 120 or so validation repertoires were produced on the same platform that had also been used for the 600 to 800 first-cohort repertoires.

Sequencing used immunoSEQ multiplex PCR; TCRdb keeps in-frame clones, though not all of them. The repertoire includes some 130,000 clones, 85% to 90% of them detected once, and about 2.7% sits in the top ten. This clone showed up just once. CDR3 length: 14 residues. Trimming removed 6 bases from V and 6 bases from J, with 14 bases in between. Germline V gene sequence: CDR1 MDHEN, CDR2 SYDVKM. The receptor comes from a man younger than 35 in good health and CMV-seronegative. Sequenced input: PBMCs. V usage is TRBV28 and J usage is TRBJ1-4, with D maybe TRBD1 (6 bases). The CDR3 region is CASSTPRGYEKLFF. In nucleotides, the CDR3 is TGTGCCAGCAGCACACCCAGGGGTTATGAAAAACTGTTTTTT.